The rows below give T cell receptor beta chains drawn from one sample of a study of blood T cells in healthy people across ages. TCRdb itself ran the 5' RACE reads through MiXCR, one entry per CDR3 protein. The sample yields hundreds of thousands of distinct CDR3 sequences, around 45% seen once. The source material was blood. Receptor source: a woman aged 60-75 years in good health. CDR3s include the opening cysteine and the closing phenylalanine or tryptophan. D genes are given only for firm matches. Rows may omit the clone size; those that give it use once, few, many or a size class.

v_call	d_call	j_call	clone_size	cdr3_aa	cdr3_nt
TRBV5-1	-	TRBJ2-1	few	CASSSAPGTAGDEQFF	TGCGCCAGCAGCTCGGCACCTGGGACGGCTGGGGATGAGCAGTTCTTC
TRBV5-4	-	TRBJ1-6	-	CASSSGAHDPNSPLHF	TGTGCCAGCAGTTCAGGAGCGCACGATCCCAATTCACCCCTCCACTTT
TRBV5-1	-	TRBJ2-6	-	CASRDSNSGANVLTF	TGCGCCAGCAGGGACTCTAACTCTGGGGCCAACGTCCTGACTTTC
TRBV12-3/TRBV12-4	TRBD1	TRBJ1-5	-	CASNSRKTGGPIQPQHF	TGTGCCAGCAACTCCCGGAAGACAGGGGGACCAATTCAGCCCCAGCATTTT
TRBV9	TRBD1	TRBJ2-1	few	CASRQKQGGRINEQFF	TGTGCCAGCAGACAAAAGCAAGGGGGCCGTATCAATGAGCAGTTCTTC
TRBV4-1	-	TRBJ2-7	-	CASSLGSSEQYF	TGCGCCAGCAGCCTGGGTTCCAGCGAGCAGTACTTC
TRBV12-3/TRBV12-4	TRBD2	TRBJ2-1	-	CASSTGTSGALNEQFF	TGTGCCAGCAGTACCGGGACTAGCGGAGCCCTCAATGAGCAGTTCTTC
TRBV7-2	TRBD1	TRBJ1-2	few	CASSLGSDRGKYGYTF	TGTGCCAGCAGCTTAGGCTCCGACAGGGGAAAGTATGGCTACACCTTC
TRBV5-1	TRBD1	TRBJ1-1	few	CASSGHRDRSYTEAFF	TGCGCCAGCAGCGGCCACAGGGACAGGTCTTACACTGAAGCTTTCTTT
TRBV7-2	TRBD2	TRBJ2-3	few	CASSLPAGGTDTQYF	TGTGCCAGCAGCTTACCAGCGGGAGGGACAGATACGCAGTATTTT
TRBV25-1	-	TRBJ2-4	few	CASSDLRGVVEYF	TGTGCCAGCAGTGATCTTAGGGGGGTGGTCGAGTACTTC
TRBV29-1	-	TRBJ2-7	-	CSVGHFGRLYEQYF	TGCAGCGTCGGACACTTTGGAAGGCTCTACGAGCAGTACTTC
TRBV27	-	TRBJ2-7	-	CASSLNSLTEQYF	TGTGCCAGCAGTTTAAATAGCCTCACTGAGCAGTACTTC
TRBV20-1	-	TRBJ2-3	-	CSVWLTTDTQYF	TGCAGTGTCTGGCTCACCACAGATACGCAGTATTTT
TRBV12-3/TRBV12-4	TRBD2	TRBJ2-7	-	CADSLRAGGSYEQYF	TGTGCCGACAGTTTACGAGCGGGAGGTTCCTACGAGCAGTACTTC
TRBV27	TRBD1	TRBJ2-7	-	CASTRSGTAYEQYF	TGTGCCAGCACCCGGTCAGGGACAGCCTACGAGCAGTACTTC
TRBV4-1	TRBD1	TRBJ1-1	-	CASSQGQGATNTEAFF	TGCGCCAGCAGCCAGGGACAGGGGGCTACGAACACTGAAGCTTTCTTT
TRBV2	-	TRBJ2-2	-	CASSETTTGELFF	TGTGCCAGCAGTGAAACGACCACCGGGGAGCTGTTTTTT
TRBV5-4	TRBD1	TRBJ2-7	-	CASSPQDRGNEQYF	TGTGCCAGCAGCCCACAGGACAGGGGGAACGAGCAGTACTTC
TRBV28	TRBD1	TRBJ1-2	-	CASSTPGGTRGYTF	TGTGCCAGCAGTACCCCAGGGGGCACTCGGGGCTACACCTTC
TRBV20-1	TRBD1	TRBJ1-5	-	CSAGTGGLGVQHF	TGCAGTGCTGGGACAGGGGGCCTCGGAGTCCAGCATTTT
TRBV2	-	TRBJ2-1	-	CASRGEDSYNEQFF	TGTGCCAGCAGGGGAGAGGACTCCTACAATGAGCAGTTCTTC
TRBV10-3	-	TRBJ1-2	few	CAISESSTSGVGYTF	TGTGCCATCAGTGAGTCCTCCACTTCAGGGGTGGGCTACACCTTC
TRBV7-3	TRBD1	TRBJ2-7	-	CASSLTGSPPREQYF	TGTGCCAGCAGCTTGACAGGGTCCCCTCCTAGAGAGCAGTACTTC
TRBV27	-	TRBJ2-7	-	CASSCAGSYEQYF	TGTGCCAGCAGTTGTGCAGGTTCCTACGAGCAGTACTTC
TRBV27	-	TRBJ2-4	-	CASSLVSNPNIQYF	TGTGCCAGCAGTTTAGTGTCCAACCCCAACATTCAGTACTTC
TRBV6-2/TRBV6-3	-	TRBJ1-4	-	CASRWTGATNEKLFF	TGTGCCAGCAGATGGACCGGCGCAACTAATGAAAAACTGTTTTTT
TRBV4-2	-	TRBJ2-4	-	CASSRGGEAKNIQYF	TGTGCCAGCAGCCGCGGTGGGGAAGCCAAAAACATTCAGTACTTC
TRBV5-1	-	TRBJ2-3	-	CASSLALQGLTDTQYF	TGCGCCAGCAGCTTGGCACTTCAGGGCCTCACAGATACGCAGTATTTT
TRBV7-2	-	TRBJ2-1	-	CASSLGGLASYNEQFF	TGTGCCAGCAGCTTAGGGGGTCTGGCCTCCTACAATGAGCAGTTCTTC
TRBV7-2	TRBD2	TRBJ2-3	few	CASSFRASGTQYF	TGTGCCAGCAGCTTTCGGGCTAGCGGTACGCAGTATTTT
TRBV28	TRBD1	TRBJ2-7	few	CASSQARQGVRLSEQYF	TGTGCCAGCAGTCAAGCTCGACAGGGGGTGAGGTTGTCCGAGCAGTACTTC
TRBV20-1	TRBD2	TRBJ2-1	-	CSASTSGGADEQFF	TGCAGTGCTTCCACTAGCGGGGGGGCCGATGAGCAGTTCTTC
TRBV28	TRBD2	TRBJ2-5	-	CASIGGTSGKQETQYF	TGTGCCAGCATAGGCGGGACTAGCGGGAAGCAAGAGACCCAGTACTTC
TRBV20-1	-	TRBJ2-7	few	CSARDGGSYEQYF	TGCAGTGCTCGGGACGGAGGCTCCTACGAGCAGTACTTC
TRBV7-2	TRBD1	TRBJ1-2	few	CASSLGQGTNGYTF	TGTGCCAGCAGCTTAGGACAGGGGACTAATGGCTACACCTTC
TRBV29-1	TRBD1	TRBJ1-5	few	CSVAGGGDQPQHF	TGCAGCGTTGCAGGGGGCGGAGATCAGCCCCAGCATTTT
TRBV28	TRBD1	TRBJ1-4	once	CASSITGAGEKLFF	TGTGCCAGCAGTATCACAGGGGCCGGGGAAAAACTGTTTTTT
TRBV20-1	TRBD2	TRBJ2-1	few	CSDVMDGGLAATYNEQFF	TGCAGCGACGTAATGGACGGCGGGCTAGCGGCCACCTACAATGAGCAGTTCTTC
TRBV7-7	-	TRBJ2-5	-	CASSPSTRGETQYF	TGTGCCAGCAGCCCAAGCACGAGGGGAGAGACCCAGTACTTC
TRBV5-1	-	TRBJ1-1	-	CASAEQSSGSLASSEAFF	TGCGCCAGCGCGGAACAATCTTCTGGGAGTCTGGCGAGCTCTGAAGCTTTCTTT
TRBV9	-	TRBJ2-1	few	CASSGGQFYNEQFF	TGTGCCAGCAGCGGAGGACAGTTCTACAATGAGCAGTTCTTC
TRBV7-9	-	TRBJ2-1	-	CASSLGMRQQFF	TGTGCCAGCAGCTTAGGTATGCGACAGCAGTTCTTC
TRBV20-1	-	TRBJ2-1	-	CSARRSERQYNEQFF	TGCAGTGCTAGGAGGAGCGAGCGACAATACAATGAGCAGTTCTTC
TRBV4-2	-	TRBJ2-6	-	CASSQDQVSPGANVLTF	TGTGCCAGCAGCCAAGACCAGGTGTCGCCTGGGGCCAACGTCCTGACTTTC
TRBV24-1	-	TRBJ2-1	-	CATRPPGTNNEQFF	TGTGCCACCAGACCCCCCGGGACAAACAATGAGCAGTTCTTC
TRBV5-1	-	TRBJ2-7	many	CASSLAAGSAAYEQYF	TGCGCCAGCAGCTTGGCGGCGGGAAGTGCTGCCTACGAGCAGTACTTC